The source of this T cell receptor beta chain is a study of T cell responses to AZD1222 COVID-19 vaccine (dated by TCRdb to 2020 to 2022). Turning to the overall study: Because spike-specific TCR depth and breadth did not differ between the two schedules, AZD1222 recipients who got a second dose at roughly 4 weeks were pooled with those who got a second dose at roughly 12 weeks. Trial participants were enrolled into age subgroups of 18-55, 56-69 and 70-plus years, which contained around 150, 29 and 61 TCR-sequenced participants, respectively. A total of 233 trial participants underwent TCR sequencing, of whom some 210 received two doses of AZD1222 and some 26 received two doses of the MenACWY control vaccine. Broad study findings and their caveats: The vaccine-associated CD4 TCRs covered the entire spike protein, and the dominant responses fell in regions 160-218 and 743-854. Most participants were white British and females outnumbered males, and the authors suggested that clonal diversity may have been underestimated. Only a handful of AZD1222 recipients were SARS-CoV-2 seropositive at baseline, limiting conclusions about previously exposed vaccinees. Reportedly, close to half of the unique spike-specific TCRs recognized epitopes lying outside the regions that are mutated in the B.1.351 and B.1.1.7 variants. A significant rise in spike-specific TCR breadth and depth was observed after two AZD1222 doses relative to day 0 and relative to MenACWY recipients. Because no samples from the day 14 peak response were available, repertoires could be characterized only after the peak T cell response. The 56-69-year group was small, and its depth increase did not reach significance, likely because of low power.

The CDR3 regions of human TCRbeta chains were subjected to immunosequencing. The published analysis was carried out like this. TCRs in the repertoires were matched against a reference library of SARS-CoV-2-specific TCRs that had been generated with the MIRA antigen-specificity platform. Breadth meant the fraction of unique TCRs that were SARS-CoV-2-associated, whereas depth meant the fraction of total T cells that were SARS-CoV-2-associated. Each spike-specific TCR was assigned to its reactive spike region and to a CD4 or CD8 class using the MIRA data. Log10-transformed breadth and depth values were compared by one-way ANOVA with Sidak's multiple comparisons tests. The table was pulled from immuneACCESS by TCRdb, which kept in-frame rearrangements only. Such tables lose some clones; where checked, under half of the loss comes from unresolved V genes, and the rest has no known cause. V, J and clone size are taken as reported in that table, and D and trimming were inferred from the DNA itself. The sample data list about 120,000 clones, and about 80% of these were observed just once. The ten largest clones capture about 9.7% of the sample.

The sample's time point label, decoded: baseline before first vaccination. The vaccinee samples were drawn from two UK trials, COV001 and COV002, one of which was a single-blind randomized controlled phase 2/3 trial testing AZD1222 (ChAdOx1 nCoV-19) in healthy adults. For TCRbeta chain sequencing, PBMC samples were collected from trial participants at day 0 and at day 28 after the second dose. Worth noting for this clone: Its antigen has not been determined. No per-base quality is available; no much larger clone lies one base away.

Trimming leaves V shorter by 4 bases and J shorter by 3 bases, with the junction holding 4 bases beyond the gene matches. As encoded in the germline V gene, CDR1 is SGHAT while CDR2 is FQNNGV. The CDR3 holds 14 amino acids from the cysteine to the phenylalanine. Only CDR3 DNA remains: 42 bases, in frame from the first base. Sequenced material: peripheral blood, taken on day 0 of AZD1222 vaccination. The chain is assembled from TRBV11-2 and TRBJ2-5; 8 bases in between match TRBD1. The clonotype originates from an adult in good health. The CDR3 protein sequence reads: CASSSNRGEETQYF. The DNA is TGTGCCAGCAGCTCCAACAGGGGGGAAGAGACCCAGTACTTC.